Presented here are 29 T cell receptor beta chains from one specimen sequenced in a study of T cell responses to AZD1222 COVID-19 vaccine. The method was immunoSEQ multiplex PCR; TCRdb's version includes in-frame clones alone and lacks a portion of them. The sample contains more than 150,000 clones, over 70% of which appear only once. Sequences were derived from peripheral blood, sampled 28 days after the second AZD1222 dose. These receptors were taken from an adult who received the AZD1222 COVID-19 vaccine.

CDR3 DNA sequence: TGTGCCAGCAGCGTAGCTAGGGACACCGGGGAGCTGTTTTTT. Translating it yields CASSVARDTGELFF. V gene TRBV9 combines with J gene TRBJ2-2; no clear D. Germline-derived CDR1 and CDR2 are SGDLS and YYNGEE. V gave up 0 bases and J gave up 3 bases, with 6 bases separating them. This CDR3 has 14 residues.

CDR3 sequence: CASSRVAGGINEQFF. The CDR3 region has the DNA TGTGCCAGCAGTAGGGTAGCGGGAGGTATCAATGAGCAGTTCTTC. The chain employs TRBV28 and TRBJ2-1; 10 nucleotides align to TRBD2. Germline CDR1 is MDHEN and CDR2 is SYDVKM. The CDR3 is 15 amino acids. Germline trimming cut 5 bases from V and 6 bases from J; bases unmatched to any gene: 7.

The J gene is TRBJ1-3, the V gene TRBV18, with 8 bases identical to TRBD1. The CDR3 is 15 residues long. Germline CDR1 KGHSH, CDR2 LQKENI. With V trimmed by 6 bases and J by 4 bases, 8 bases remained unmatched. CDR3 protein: CASSPGQGSGNTIYF. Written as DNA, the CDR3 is TGTGCCAGCTCCCCAGGACAGGGCTCAGGAAACACCATATATTTT.

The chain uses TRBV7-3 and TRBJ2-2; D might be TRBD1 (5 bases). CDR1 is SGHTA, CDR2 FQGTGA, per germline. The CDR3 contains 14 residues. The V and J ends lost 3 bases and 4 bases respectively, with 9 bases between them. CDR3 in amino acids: CASSFQGSTGELFF. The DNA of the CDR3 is TGTGCCAGCAGCTTCCAGGGAAGCACCGGGGAGCTGTTTTTT.

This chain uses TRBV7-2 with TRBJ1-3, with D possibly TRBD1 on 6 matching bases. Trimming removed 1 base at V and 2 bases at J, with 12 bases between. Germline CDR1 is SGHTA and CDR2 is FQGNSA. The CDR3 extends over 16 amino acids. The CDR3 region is CASSLDSGVTGNTIYF. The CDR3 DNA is TGTGCCAGCAGCTTAGACTCAGGGGTTACTGGAAACACCATATATTTT.

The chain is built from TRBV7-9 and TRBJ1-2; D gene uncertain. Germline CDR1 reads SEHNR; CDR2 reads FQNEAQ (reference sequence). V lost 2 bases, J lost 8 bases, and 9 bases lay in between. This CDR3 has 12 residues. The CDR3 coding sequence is TGTGCCAGCAGCTTACACAGTCTAGGCTACACCTTC. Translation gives CASSLHSLGYTF.

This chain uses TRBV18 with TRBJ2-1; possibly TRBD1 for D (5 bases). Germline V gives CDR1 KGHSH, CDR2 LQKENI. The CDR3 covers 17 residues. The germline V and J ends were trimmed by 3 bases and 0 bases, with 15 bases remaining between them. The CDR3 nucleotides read TGTGCCAGCTCACCCCGGACAACCCTCAGCTCCTACAATGAGCAGTTCTTC. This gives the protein CASSPRTTLSSYNEQFF. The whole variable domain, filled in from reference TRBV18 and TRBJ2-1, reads NAGVMQNPRHLVRRRGQEARLRCSPMKGHSHVYWYRQLPEEGLKFMVYLQKENIIDESGMPKERFSAEFPKEGPSILRIQQVVRGDSAAYFCASSPRTTLSSYNEQFFGPGTRLTVL.

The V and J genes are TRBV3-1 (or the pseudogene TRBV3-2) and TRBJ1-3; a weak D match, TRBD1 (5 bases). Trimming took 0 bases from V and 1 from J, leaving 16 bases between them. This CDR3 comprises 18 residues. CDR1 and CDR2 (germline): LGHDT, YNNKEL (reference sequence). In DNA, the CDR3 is TGTGCCAGCAGCCAAGATGGGGGGAGAAGGGGATCTGGAAACACCATATATTTT. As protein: CASSQDGGRRGSGNTIYF.

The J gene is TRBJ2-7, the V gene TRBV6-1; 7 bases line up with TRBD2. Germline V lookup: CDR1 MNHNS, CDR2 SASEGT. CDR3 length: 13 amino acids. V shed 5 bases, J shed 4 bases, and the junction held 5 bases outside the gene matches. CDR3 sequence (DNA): TGTGCCAGCAGTCCCGGACTAGGGTACGAGCAGTACTTC. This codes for CASSPGLGYEQYF.

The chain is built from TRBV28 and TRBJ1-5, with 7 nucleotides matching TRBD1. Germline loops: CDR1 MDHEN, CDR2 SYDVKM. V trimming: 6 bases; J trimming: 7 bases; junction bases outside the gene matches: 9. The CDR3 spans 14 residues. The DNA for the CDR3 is TGTGCCAGCAGCCAGACAGGGCAAGCACAGCCCCAGCATTTT. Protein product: CASSQTGQAQPQHF.

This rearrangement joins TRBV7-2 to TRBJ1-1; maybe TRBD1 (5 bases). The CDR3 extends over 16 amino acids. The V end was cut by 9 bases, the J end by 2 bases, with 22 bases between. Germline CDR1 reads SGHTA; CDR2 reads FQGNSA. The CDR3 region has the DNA TGTGCCAGTACTTCTGGGATGGCAGGGCCAAACACTGAAGCTTTCTTT. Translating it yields CASTSGMAGPNTEAFF.

CDR3 in amino acids: CASSGGPSYEQYF. The CDR3 DNA reads as TGTGCCAGCAGCGGCGGGCCCTCCTACGAGCAGTACTTC. The chain is built from TRBV3-1 (or the pseudogene TRBV3-2) and TRBJ2-7; possibly TRBD2 for D (5 bases). The V gene lost 5 bases and the J gene lost 0 bases, with 8 bases spanning the gap. CDR1 and CDR2 (germline): LGHDT, YNNKEL (reference sequence). The CDR3 has 13 residues.

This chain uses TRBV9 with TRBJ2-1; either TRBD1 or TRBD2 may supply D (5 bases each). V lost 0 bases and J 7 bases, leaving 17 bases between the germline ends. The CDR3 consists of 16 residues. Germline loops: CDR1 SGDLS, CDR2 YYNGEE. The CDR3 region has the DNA TGTGCCAGCAGCGTAGGCCCCGGGGCACAGATGAATGAGCAGTTCTTC. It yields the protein CASSVGPGAQMNEQFF.

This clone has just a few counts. The CDR3 loop reads CASSPGPSSSYEQYF. Written as DNA, the CDR3 is TGTGCCAGCAGCCCGGGACCTTCTAGCTCCTACGAGCAGTACTTC. V gene TRBV4-2 combines with J gene TRBJ2-7; D may correspond to TRBD1 or TRBD2 (5 bases each). V dropped 4 bases and J dropped 0 bases, with 13 bases sitting between them. The germline V gene has CDR1 LGHNA and CDR2 YNFKEQ. CDR3 length equals 15 residues.

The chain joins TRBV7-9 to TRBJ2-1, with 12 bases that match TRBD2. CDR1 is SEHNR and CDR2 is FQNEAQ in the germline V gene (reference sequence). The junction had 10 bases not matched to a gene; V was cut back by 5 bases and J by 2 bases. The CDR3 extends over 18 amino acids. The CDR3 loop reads CASSDTTSGRKTYNEQFF. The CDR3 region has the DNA TGTGCCAGCAGCGATACGACTAGCGGGAGAAAAACCTACAATGAGCAGTTCTTC.

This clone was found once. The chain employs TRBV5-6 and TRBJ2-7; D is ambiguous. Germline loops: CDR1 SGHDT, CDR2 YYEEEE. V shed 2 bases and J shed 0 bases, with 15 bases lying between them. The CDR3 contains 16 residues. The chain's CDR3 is CASSFFRLASSYEQYF. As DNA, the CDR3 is TGTGCCAGCAGCTTCTTTCGACTCGCTAGCTCCTACGAGCAGTACTTC.

CDR3: CASSSGSSSGNTIYF. The CDR3 DNA follows: TGTGCCAGCAGCAGCGGCAGTAGCTCTGGAAACACCATATATTTT. The rearrangement joins TRBV9 to TRBJ1-3; D gene uncertain. The V gene's germline CDR1 is SGDLS and CDR2 YYNGEE. The germline V and J ends were trimmed by 4 bases and 0 bases, with 11 bases remaining between them. CDR3 length equals 15 residues.

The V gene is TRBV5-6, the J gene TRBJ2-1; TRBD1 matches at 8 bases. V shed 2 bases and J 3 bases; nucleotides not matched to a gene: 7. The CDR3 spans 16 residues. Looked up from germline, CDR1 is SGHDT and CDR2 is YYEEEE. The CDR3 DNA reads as TGTGCCAGCAGCTTACAGGGGGTAGATGGCTACAATGAGCAGTTCTTC. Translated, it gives CASSLQGVDGYNEQFF.

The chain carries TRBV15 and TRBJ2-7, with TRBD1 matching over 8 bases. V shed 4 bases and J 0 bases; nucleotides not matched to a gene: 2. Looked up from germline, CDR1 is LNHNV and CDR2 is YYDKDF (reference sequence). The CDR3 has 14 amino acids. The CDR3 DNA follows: TGTGCCACCAGCAAAGACAGGGGCTCCTACGAGCAGTACTTC. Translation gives CATSKDRGSYEQYF.

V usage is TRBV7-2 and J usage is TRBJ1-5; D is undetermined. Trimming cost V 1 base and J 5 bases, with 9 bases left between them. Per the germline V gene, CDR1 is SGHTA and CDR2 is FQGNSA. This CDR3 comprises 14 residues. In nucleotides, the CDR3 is TGTGCCAGCAGCTTAGGAGGTCGAGATCAGCCCCAGCATTTT. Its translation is CASSLGGRDQPQHF.

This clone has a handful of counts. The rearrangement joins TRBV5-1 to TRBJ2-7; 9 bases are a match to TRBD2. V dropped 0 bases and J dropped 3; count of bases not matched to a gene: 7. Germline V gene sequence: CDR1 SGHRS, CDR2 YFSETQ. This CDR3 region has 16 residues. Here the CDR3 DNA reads TGCGCCAGCAGCTTGGCTCCCTTAGCGGGGGTCTACGAGCAGTACTTC. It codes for CASSLAPLAGVYEQYF.

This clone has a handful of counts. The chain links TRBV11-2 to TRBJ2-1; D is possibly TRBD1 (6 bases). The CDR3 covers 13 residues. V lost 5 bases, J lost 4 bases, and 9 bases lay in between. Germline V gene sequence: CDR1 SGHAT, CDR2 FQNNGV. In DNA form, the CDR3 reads TGTGCCAGCAGCCCCGACAGGTACAATGAGCAGTTCTTC. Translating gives CASSPDRYNEQFF.

CDR3 sequence reads: CASSPPTSGTDTQYF. The CDR3, as DNA: TGTGCCAGCAGCCCCCCGACTAGCGGAACAGATACGCAGTATTTT. The chain combines TRBV5-5 with TRBJ2-3; 9 positions agree with TRBD2. V was clipped by 4 bases and J by 3 bases; unmatched bases: 6. CDR1 and CDR2 (germline): SGHKS, YYEKEE (reference sequence). The CDR3 spans 15 residues.

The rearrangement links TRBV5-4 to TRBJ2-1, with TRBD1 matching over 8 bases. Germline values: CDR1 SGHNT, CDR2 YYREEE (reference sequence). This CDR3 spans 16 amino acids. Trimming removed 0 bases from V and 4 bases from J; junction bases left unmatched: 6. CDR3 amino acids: CASSLGSGGSYNEQFF. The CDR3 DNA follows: TGTGCCAGCAGCTTGGGCTCAGGGGGCTCTTACAATGAGCAGTTCTTC. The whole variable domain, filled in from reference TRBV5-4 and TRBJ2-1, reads ETGVTQSPTHLIKTRGQQVTLRCSSQSGHNTVSWYQQALGQGPQFIFQYYREEENGRGNFPPRFSGLQFPNYSSELNVNALELDDSALYLCASSLGSGGSYNEQFFGPGTRLTVL.

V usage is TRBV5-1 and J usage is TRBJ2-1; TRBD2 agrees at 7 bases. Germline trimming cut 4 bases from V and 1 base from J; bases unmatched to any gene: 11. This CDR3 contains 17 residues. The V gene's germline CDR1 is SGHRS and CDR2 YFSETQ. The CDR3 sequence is CASSPATAGVSYNEQFF. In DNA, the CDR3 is TGCGCCAGCAGCCCCGCGACTGCGGGAGTTTCCTACAATGAGCAGTTCTTC.

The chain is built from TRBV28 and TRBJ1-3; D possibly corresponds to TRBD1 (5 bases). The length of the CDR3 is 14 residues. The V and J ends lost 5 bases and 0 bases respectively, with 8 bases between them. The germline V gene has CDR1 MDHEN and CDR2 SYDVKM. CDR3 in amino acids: CASSLQVSGNTIYF. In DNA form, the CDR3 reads TGTGCCAGCAGTCTACAGGTCTCTGGAAACACCATATATTTT.

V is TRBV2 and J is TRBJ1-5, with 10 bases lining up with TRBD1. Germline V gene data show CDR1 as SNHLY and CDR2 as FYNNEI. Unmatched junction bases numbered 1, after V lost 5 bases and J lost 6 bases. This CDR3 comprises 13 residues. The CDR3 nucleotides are TGTGCCAGCAGTTGGGACAGGGGTCAGCCCCAGCATTTT. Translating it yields CASSWDRGQPQHF.

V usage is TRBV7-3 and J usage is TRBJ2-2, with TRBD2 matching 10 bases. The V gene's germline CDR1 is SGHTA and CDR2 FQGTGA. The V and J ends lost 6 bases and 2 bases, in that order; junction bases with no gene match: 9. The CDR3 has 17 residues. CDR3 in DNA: TGTGCCAGCAGTCTAAACAGCGGGAGGGCCAACACCGGGGAGCTGTTTTTT. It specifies CASSLNSGRANTGELFF.

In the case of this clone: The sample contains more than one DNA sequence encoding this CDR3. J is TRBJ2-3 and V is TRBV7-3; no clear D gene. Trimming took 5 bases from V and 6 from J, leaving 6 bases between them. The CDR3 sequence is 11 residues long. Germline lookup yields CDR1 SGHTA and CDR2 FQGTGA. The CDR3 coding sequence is TGTGCCAGCAGCATCAGTGATACGCAGTATTTT. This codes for CASSISDTQYF.